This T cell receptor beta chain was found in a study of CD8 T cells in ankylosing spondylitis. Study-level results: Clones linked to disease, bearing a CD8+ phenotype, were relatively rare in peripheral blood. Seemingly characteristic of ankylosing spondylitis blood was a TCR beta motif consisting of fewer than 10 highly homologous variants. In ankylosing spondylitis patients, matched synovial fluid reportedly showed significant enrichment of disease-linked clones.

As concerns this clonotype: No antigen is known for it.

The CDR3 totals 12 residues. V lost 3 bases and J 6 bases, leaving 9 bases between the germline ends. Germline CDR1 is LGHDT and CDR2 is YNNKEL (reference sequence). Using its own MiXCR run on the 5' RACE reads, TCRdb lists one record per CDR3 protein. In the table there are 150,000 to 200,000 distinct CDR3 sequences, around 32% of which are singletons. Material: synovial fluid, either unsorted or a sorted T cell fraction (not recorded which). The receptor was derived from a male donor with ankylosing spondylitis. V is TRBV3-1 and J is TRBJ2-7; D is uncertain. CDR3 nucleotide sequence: TGTGCCAGCAGCCAGACCTTCTCCGAGCAGTACTTC. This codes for CASSQTFSEQYF.